This T cell receptor (beta chain) was sequenced for a study of blood T cell repertoires in COVID-19. About the study: Samples representing acute and convalescent COVID-19 were sourced from the United States, Italy and Spain. Sources were T cells, B-cell-depleted T cells, or PBMCs; the material itself was cDNA or gDNA.

As processed by the authors: Amplified reference gene primers provided the basis for estimating nucleated cell counts. Data came from immunoSEQ multiplex PCR; TCRdb stores just in-frame clones and leaves some out. D and trimming come from the DNA, and the V and J calls and clone size come from that table. The data show 390,000 or so clones, about 90% seen once. Seattle's cohort entered during active infection and was followed longitudinally. This CDR3 has 14 amino acids. Per germline, CDR1 MDHEN and CDR2 SYDVKM. Trimming removed 7 bases from V and 4 bases from J, with 14 bases in between. This TCR came from a woman between 25 and 40 years old with COVID-19, enrolled during active disease. The rearrangement uses TRBV28 and TRBJ2-1, with D perhaps matching TRBD2 (6 bases). Material: peripheral blood. The CDR3 here is CASNAGTLYNEQFF. In nucleotides, the CDR3 is TGTGCCAGCAACGCGGGAACACTATACAATGAGCAGTTCTTC.